This T cell receptor beta chain emerged from a study of technical replicates of blood from several donors. Libraries were prepared by immunoSEQ multiplex PCR; TCRdb keeps only in-frame clonotypes and omits some of them. The sample has around 70,000 clones, around 97% seen once. The CDR3 loop spans 16 amino acids. V trimming: 1 base; J trimming: 10 bases; junction bases outside the gene matches: 11. Germline loops: CDR1 SGHDT, CDR2 YYEEEE. This TCR came from a human donor in good health. The sequenced sample consisted of T cells isolated from PBMCs. The chain is built from TRBV5-6 and TRBJ2-2; 9 bases agree with TRBD1. Here the CDR3 reads CASSLRKHRGLPELFF. CDR3 DNA: TGTGCCAGCAGCTTGCGGAAACACAGGGGGCTCCCGGAGCTGTTTTTT.